The rows below give T cell receptor beta chains drawn from one sample of a study of T cells in Graves' hyperthyroidism and ophthalmopathy. Using its own MiXCR run on the multiplex PCR reads, TCRdb lists one record per CDR3 protein. The sample yields around 250,000 distinct CDR3 sequences, 13% to 15% seen once. The sequencing sample was made of blood. These receptors were collected from a woman aged 40-49 years with Graves' hyperthyroidism that later progressed to Graves' ophthalmopathy. Both conserved end residues are part of each CDR3. Fields, in order: V gene, CDR3 length, J gene, CDR3 protein.

>TRBV2|14|TRBJ2-1
CAGSDLAGHNEQFF
>TRBV27|15|TRBJ2-2
CASGRTSGRFGELFF
>TRBV7-3|14|TRBJ2-1
CASSLIDQDNEQFF
>TRBV3-1|17|TRBJ2-1
CASSGLAEGWVYNEQFF
>TRBV6-1|16|TRBJ2-7
CASSENPSGLSYEQYF
>TRBV27|16|TRBJ2-7
CASSLSGPQGAYEQYF
>TRBV11-2|18|TRBJ2-1
CASSLDRTGTQFYNEQFF
>TRBV2|15|TRBJ2-1
CASVPSGSSYNEQFF
>TRBV18|16|TRBJ2-1
CASSGTSGIYDNEQFF
>TRBV14|14|TRBJ2-7
CASSQAGLSYEQYF
>TRBV28|11|TRBJ2-7
CASSLQYEQYF
>TRBV30|14|TRBJ2-1
CAWSVLGRDNEQFF
>TRBV3-1|15|TRBJ2-3
CASSLSGPATKTQYF
>TRBV12-3/TRBV12-4|14|TRBJ1-2
CASITGGGSYGYTF
>TRBV27|13|TRBJ2-7
CASSWQGPYEQYF
>TRBV11-2|15|TRBJ2-7
CASSLPLTRRGEQYF
>TRBV20-1|16|TRBJ1-6
CSARGEWGEVNSPLHF
>TRBV5-1|15|TRBJ1-5
CASSHRRAANQPQHF
>TRBV9|15|TRBJ2-7
CASSFGPGQHYEQYF
>TRBV7-3|13|TRBJ2-3
CASSWGGADTQYF
>TRBV12-3/TRBV12-4|16|TRBJ1-5
CASSPTAMGTNQPQHF
>TRBV6-6|15|TRBJ2-7
CASSYDRDSSYEQYF
>TRBV11-3|15|TRBJ2-3
CASSSTGGFTDTQYF
>TRBV5-1|16|TRBJ2-1
CASSLVAGVSYNEQFF
>TRBV6-5|17|TRBJ2-7
CASSYSKGGAGDYEQYF